This TCR beta chain was documented in a study of blood T cells in healthy people across ages. Study as a whole: Capture via template switching afforded approximately one barcoded beta molecule per two T cells. Study-wide findings and caveats: Comparison with aged donors showed that long-lived donors had more naive CD4+ cells and higher diversity. Among T cells, TCR beta diversity per million cells dropped roughly linearly as age rose.

This CDR3 is built from 12 residues. The germline CDR1 and CDR2 sequences are SGHRS and YFSETQ. The use of a sample-barcoded 5' primer and a J-beta primer mix characterized a second PCR of about 6 to 11 cycles. TCRdb passed the 5' RACE reads through MiXCR, listing each CDR3 protein once. The table has roughly 680,000 distinct CDR3 sequences, around half seen once. This clonotype was seen a few times. Its antigen remains unidentified. Sequencing was carried out using blood. The chain joins TRBV5-1 to TRBJ2-4; possible D gene TRBD1, 5 bases. The assigned J gene may be wrong: the sequence end matches TRBJ2-7 better. This TCR was sampled from a woman aged 55-70 years in good health. This CDR3 reads CASSIDSYEQYF. CDR3 in DNA: TGCGCCAGCAGCATTGACAGCTACGAGCAGTACTTC.